The 4 T cell receptor beta chains below all came from one sample that was sequenced in a study of T cell responses to AZD1222 COVID-19 vaccine. TCRdb keeps only in-frame clones here, not all; method: immunoSEQ multiplex PCR. The sample yields 60,000 to 70,000 clones, roughly 87% seen once. The sample in question was peripheral blood, obtained on day 0 of AZD1222 vaccination. The receptors originated from an adult in good health.

The CDR3 sequence is CASSEEGNGYTF. In nucleotides, the CDR3 is TGTGCCAGCAGTGAGGAGGGGAATGGCTACACCTTC. The J gene is TRBJ1-2, the V gene TRBV2, with a weak D call TRBD1 (5 bases). With 3 bases removed from V and 6 bases from J, the gap between germline ends came to 8 bases. Germline lookup yields CDR1 SNHLY and CDR2 FYNNEI. The CDR3 contains 12 residues.

The chain is built from TRBV24-1 and TRBJ1-2, with D maybe TRBD1 (5 bases). Trimming removed 9 bases from V and 5 bases from J, with 21 bases in between. This CDR3 contains 15 residues. Per germline, CDR1 KGHDR and CDR2 SFDVKD. DNA of the CDR3: TGTGCCACCTCTACAGCGGGGGGTGAGGGATATGGCTACACCTTC. Its protein product is CATSTAGGEGYGYTF.

This rearrangement joins TRBV7-8 to TRBJ2-2; 9 bases line up with TRBD1. J gave up 7 bases and V 5 bases, and 8 bases lay outside the gene matches. This CDR3 spans 15 amino acids. The germline V gene encodes CDR1 SGHVS and CDR2 FQNEAQ. The CDR3 region has the DNA TGTGCCAGCAGCACAAGGACAGGGGCGTTCGGGGAGCTGTTTTTT. Amino acid sequence: CASSTRTGAFGELFF. Based on the CDR3 plus reference TRBV7-8 and TRBJ2-2, the full variable domain is GAGVSQSPRYKVAKRGQDVALRCDPISGHVSLFWYQQALGQGPEFLTYFQNEAQLDKSGLPSDRFFAERPEGSVSTLKIQRTQQEDSAVYLCASSTRTGAFGELFFGEGSRLTVL.

The gene calls are TRBV3-1 (or the pseudogene TRBV3-2) and TRBJ1-5; D ambiguous. Trimming removed 1 base from V and 4 bases from J, with 5 bases in between. The CDR3 contains 13 residues. Germline CDR1 reads LGHDT; CDR2 reads YNNKEL (reference sequence). The CDR3 protein is CASSQGNNQPQHF. CDR3 nucleotides: TGTGCCAGCAGCCAAGGAAATAATCAGCCCCAGCATTTT.